This TCR beta chain is from a study of shared clonotypes between healthy human individuals (dated by TCRdb to 2019 to 2021). Study-level background: Three men and a couple of women, aged 18 to 49 years, made up the cohort. Between about 0.94 and 8.9 billion PBMCs per donor were obtained by leukapheresis. Libraries were prepared and TCR repertoires were sequenced by different laboratories using diverse techniques, in order to increase sequencing depth and limit assay-specific biases. To estimate repertoire size and how much clonotypes are shared between individuals, the study performed deep sequencing of blood TCR repertoires from five healthy adults. What the work shows at the level of the full study, not this receptor alone: Because the study included only a small number of donors, the genetic and exposure-history diversity represented was limited. Pairwise subsampling indicated that sequencing depth was expected to affect the degree of clonotype sharing among donors. Sampling was restricted to blood, and TCR repertoires in tissues likely differ from the TCR repertoires found in blood.

According to the germline V gene (reference sequence), CDR1 reads WNHNN and CDR2 reads SYGVQD. Counted from cysteine to phenylalanine, this CDR3 has 14 amino acids. The read is trimmed to its CDR3 DNA, 42 bases read in frame from base 1. V is shortened by 4 bases, J by 4 bases, and the region joining them spans 14 bases. TCR CDR3 regions were amplified from genomic DNA by multiplex PCR using the deep immunoSEQ assay. Extracted genomic DNA from each cell subset was spread evenly across all wells of several immunoSEQ 96-well plates, with each plate serving as a replicate. For unsorted PBMC, each replicate PCR was loaded with about 300 ng genomic DNA, equivalent to 25,000 to 35,000 T cell genomes. Ten immunoSEQ deep assay plates were used to sequence unsorted PBMC genomic DNA. Purified libraries were quantified with a Qubit 3.0 fluorometer, sized on a Bioanalyzer 2100, and re-quantified with the KAPA Library Quantification kit. Every immunoSEQ 96-well plate was sequenced on a separate single-read 150-cycle Illumina NextSeq 550 flow cell. On the study's bioinformatics: Because only junctional sequences without quality scores were contained in the immunoSEQ output, filtering matching that applied to full-length reads could not be performed. Sequences were annotated with PyIR, a Python wrapper for IgBLAST v1.9, using IMGT germline references to assign V/J genes and CDR3. Reads with weak V/J assignments (E-value above 1e-6), missing CDR3, stop codons, out-of-frame junctions, or ambiguous translated residues were removed. V3J clonotypes were defined as sequences sharing an identical inferred V gene, J gene, and CDR3 amino acid sequence. To compute the percentage overlap between repertoires, the number of shared unique clonotypes was divided by the size of the smaller repertoire. Repertoire richness was assessed with RTK rarefaction, the Chao1 estimator, and Recon v2.1 estimates of unobserved clonotypes. In its TCRdb copy, this immuneACCESS table keeps in-frame sequences only and misses some clones. Where compared with another copy, unresolved V genes explain less than half of these, and the others have no known cause. That table is the source of V, J and clone size, and D and trimming were worked out from the DNA. The sample contains hundreds of thousands of clones, about 76% of them found a single time. The leading ten clones occupy about 13% of the sample.

Comment on this clone: Its antigen is unknown. One base away there is no much larger clone; base qualities are not given.

Healthy HIV-negative adults with no recently reported acute infections or vaccinations were included as donors. All donors were Caucasian adults living in Nashville, Tennessee, USA. For unsorted samples, some 90 million PBMCs were counted, and genomic DNA was extracted using the QIAamp DNA Blood Mini kit. Blood was obtained by leukapheresis, after which PBMCs were separated by Ficoll-Histopaque density gradient centrifugation and cryopreserved in liquid nitrogen vapor phase. This receptor was obtained from a woman between 35 and 50 years old in good health. Some clones in this sample may be carry-over from other donors' samples. Recombination connected TRBV10-1 to TRBJ2-7, with TRBD1 tentatively as D gene (5 bases match). The sample comprised PBMCs. The CDR3 in this case is CASSALRQPYEQYF. DNA sequence: TGCGCCAGCAGTGCCTTGCGACAGCCGTACGAGCAGTACTTC.